There are many counts of the clone carrying this T cell receptor (beta chain). These data are taken from a study of T cells in Graves' hyperthyroidism and ophthalmopathy. Trimming left V 2 bases short and J 3 bases short, with 7 bases between. Germline V CDR1 and CDR2: SEHNR, FQNEAQ (reference sequence). This CDR3 region has 13 residues. TCR beta CDR3 sequences were amplified from RNA transcripts. HTBI primers were used for first-round RT-PCR of the TCR CDR3. TCRdb re-derived calls from the multiplex PCR reads in MiXCR, one entry per CDR3 protein. The sample lists approximately 640,000 distinct CDR3 sequences; approximately 15% were seen once.

J is TRBJ1-1 and V is TRBV7-9; D unresolved. Sequencing input: blood. This sequence originates from a man in his fifties or sixties with Graves' hyperthyroidism. The CDR3 DNA sequence: TGTGCCAGCAGCTTACAGGAGTACACTGAAGCTTTCTTT. Encoded protein: CASSLQEYTEAFF.